The 10 T cell receptor beta chains presented below share a single source sample, sequenced in a study of T cells in Graves' hyperthyroidism and ophthalmopathy. Amplified TCR beta CDR3 regions derived from RNA transcripts. The TCR CDR3 first-round RT-PCR relied on the HTBI primer set. From the multiplex PCR reads, TCRdb called clonotypes with MiXCR, one entry per CDR3 protein. The sample records about 500,000 distinct CDR3 sequences, around 17% being singletons. The source material was blood. These receptors were taken from a woman aged 18-29 years with Graves' hyperthyroidism.

The rearrangement uses TRBV4-1 and TRBJ2-1, with D possibly being TRBD1 (6 bases). The CDR3 is made up of 13 amino acids. CDR1 and CDR2 (germline): MGHRA, YSYEKL. The ends were cut back, 1 base at V and 9 bases at J, with 10 bases in the middle. The CDR3 protein is CASSQALDSEQFF. CDR3 in DNA: TGCGCCAGCAGCCAAGCCCTGGACAGTGAGCAGTTCTTC.

This clonotype has a handful of counts. The V and J genes are TRBV6-2 or TRBV6-3 and TRBJ1-1; 8 positions agree with TRBD1. The ends lost 2 bases at V and 1 base at J; junction bases unmatched: 3. CDR1 is MNHEY and CDR2 is SVGEGT in the germline V gene. The CDR3 extends over 15 amino acids. CDR3 nucleotide sequence: TGTGCCAGCAGTTACCCGGGACAGGAGAACACTGAAGCTTTCTTT. Its protein is CASSYPGQENTEAFF.

There are a few counts of this clonotype. J is TRBJ1-5 and V is TRBV6-1; D ambiguous. Trimming cost V 6 bases and J 4 bases, with 31 bases left between them. Germline CDR1 MNHNS, CDR2 SASEGT. The CDR3 loop spans 20 amino acids. The CDR3 loop is CASRNMAINGLQSPNQPQHF. DNA for the CDR3: TGTGCCAGCAGAAATATGGCCATCAACGGACTTCAGAGCCCAAATCAGCCCCAGCATTTT.

The chain couples TRBV28 to TRBJ2-7; D call uncertain. The germline V gene encodes CDR1 MDHEN and CDR2 SYDVKM. V gave up 6 bases and J gave up 2 bases, with 11 bases separating them. The CDR3 length is 13 residues. The CDR3 DNA is TGTGCCAGCAGGGATAACGGAGCCTACGAGCAGTACTTC. Translating gives CASRDNGAYEQYF.

As for this clonotype: A much larger clone sits a single nucleotide away, making a read error possible. The chain has TRBV7-9 and TRBJ2-7; 7 nucleotides match TRBD1. Germline CDR1 SEHNR, CDR2 FQNEAQ (reference sequence). CDR3 length equals 15 residues. V lost 5 bases to trimming and J lost 9 bases; unmatched junction nucleotides: 16. For the CDR3, the DNA is TGTGCCAGCAGCCTCCACCGAGGGGGCGGGTCCGGGCAGTACTTC. It translates to CASSLHRGGGSGQYF.

There are a few counts of this clonotype. This chain connects TRBV6-5 to TRBJ1-1; D gene uncertain. The CDR3 is made up of 16 amino acids. Germline V gene sequence: CDR1 MNHEY, CDR2 SVGAGI. V lost 0 bases and J lost 4, with 15 bases in between. Written as DNA, the CDR3 is TGTGCCAGCAGTTACTCTGGCTACATCCGGGGCACTGAAGCTTTCTTT. Translating gives CASSYSGYIRGTEAFF.

This clonotype was counted ten times or more. The V call is TRBV5-1, the J call TRBJ2-1; 7 nucleotides align to TRBD2. From germline, CDR1 is SGHRS and CDR2 YFSETQ. The CDR3 contains 16 residues. V lost 2 bases to trimming and J lost 9 bases; unmatched junction nucleotides: 14. CDR3 region: CASSFDKRDLSGEQFF. The CDR3 bases are TGCGCCAGCAGCTTTGATAAGCGGGATCTATCTGGTGAGCAGTTCTTC. The variable domain in full, with the rest retrieved from reference TRBV5-1 and TRBJ2-1, is KAGVTQTPRYLIKTRGQQVTLSCSPISGHRSVSWYQQTPGQGLQFLFEYFSETQRNKGNFPGRFSGRQFSNSRSEMNVSTLELGDSALYLCASSFDKRDLSGEQFFGPGTRLTVL.

The chain links TRBV19 to TRBJ1-5; D may be TRBD1 (5 bases). Germline V gene data show CDR1 as LNHDA and CDR2 as SQIVND (reference sequence). The CDR3 covers 14 residues. V shed 6 bases and J shed 5 bases, with 14 bases lying between them. The CDR3 sequence is CASRILQGHQPQHF. CDR3 in DNA: TGTGCCAGTAGAATACTCCAGGGTCATCAGCCCCAGCATTTT. Variable domain in full (rest from reference TRBV19 and TRBJ1-5): DGGITQSPKYLFRKEGQNVTLSCEQNLNHDAMYWYRQDPGQGLRLIYYSQIVNDFQKGDIAEGYSVSREKKESFPLTVTSAQKNPTAFYLCASRILQGHQPQHFGDGTRLSIL.

This clonotype was picked up a small number of times. V is TRBV9 and J is TRBJ2-3; unclear D gene. V shed 0 bases and J shed 3 bases, with 8 bases lying between them. Germline loops: CDR1 SGDLS, CDR2 YYNGEE. This CDR3 is built from 14 residues. This chain's CDR3 is CASSVGMGTDTQYF. The DNA of the CDR3 is TGTGCCAGCAGCGTAGGTATGGGAACAGATACGCAGTATTTT.

This clonotype was observed a handful of times. The chain employs TRBV13 and TRBJ1-2; no clear D gene. The germline V gene has CDR1 PRHDT and CDR2 FYEKMQ (reference sequence). Trimming took 5 bases from V and 7 from J, leaving 26 bases between them. The CDR3 runs to 17 residues. The CDR3 spells CASSAHRLRMRVTGYTF. The CDR3 DNA follows: TGTGCCAGCAGCGCGCATCGGTTACGGATGAGGGTTACTGGCTACACCTTC.